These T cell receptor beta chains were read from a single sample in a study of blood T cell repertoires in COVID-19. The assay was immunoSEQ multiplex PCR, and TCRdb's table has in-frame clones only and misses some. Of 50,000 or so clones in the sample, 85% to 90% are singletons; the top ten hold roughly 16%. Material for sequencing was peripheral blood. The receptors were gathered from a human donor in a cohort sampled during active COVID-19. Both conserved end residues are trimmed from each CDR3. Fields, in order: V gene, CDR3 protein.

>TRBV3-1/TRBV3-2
ASSSTGQPQSIYGYT
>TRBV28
ASSFTLNNYGYT
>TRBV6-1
ASSENVAGSNQPQH
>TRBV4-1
ASSQGQGLKQY
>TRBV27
ASSFWARNDEQF
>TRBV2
ASIVNSGANVLT
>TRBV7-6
ASSLSQNTEAF
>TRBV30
AWSSPTGSKQPQH
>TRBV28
ASDSHGTRRGYT
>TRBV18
ASSPDMGSPLH
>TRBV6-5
ASSRTEQQSEQY
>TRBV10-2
TGTGVYCPNEKLF
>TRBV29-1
SASVGADNQPQH
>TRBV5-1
ASSGGLAGFYEQY
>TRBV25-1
ASSHAQSSGNTIY
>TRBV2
ASRLTGDYGYT
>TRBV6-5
ASNQGDRGSEQY
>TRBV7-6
ASSFSTNEKLF
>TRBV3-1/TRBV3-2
ASSQVQQGRTDTQY
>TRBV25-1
ASSPWRDQLYNEQF
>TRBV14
ASSQASGNSPLH
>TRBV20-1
SARTGDEAF
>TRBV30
AWGSGAYEQY
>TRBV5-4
ASSPGRGYGYT
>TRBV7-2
ASSFQGSNEKLF
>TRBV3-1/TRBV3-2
ASSQGQGGYTGELF
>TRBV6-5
ASRLALHDTQY
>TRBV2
ASSGSPMGEQF
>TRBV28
ASSNGGGSSYEQY
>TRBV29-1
SGGTEKQY
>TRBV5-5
ASTATGENYGYT
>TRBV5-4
ASRDRGLENTEAF